Given below is one T cell receptor (beta chain) in context. This clonotype has just a few counts. No antigen is known for it. The record has no base qualities; no much larger clone is one base away. Preparation of the library involved 5' RACE. TCRdb names NextSeq 500 as the instrument used. In the TCR library protocol, unique molecular identifiers were attached to individual cDNA molecules to correct for PCR bias and sequencing error. TCR alpha and beta chains were both sequenced, and the abundances of alpha and beta sequences in each sample were closely correlated with each other. The source study handled its data this way. Decombinator V4 was used to annotate the V gene, J gene and CDR3 of the TCR sequences. TCRs were defined as expanded if a significant change between any two time points was detected under a Poisson model with p below 0.0001. TCR abundances were normalised to the total number of TCRs sequenced per sample and were expressed as counts per million. TRAV1-2 paired with TRAJ12, TRAJ20 or TRAJ33 defined MAIT TCRs, while TRAV10 paired with TRAJ18 defined iNKT TCRs. A search of VDJdb, accessed on 1 November 2021, was run for TCRs annotated to CMV, EBV and SARS-CoV-2, with TCRs annotated for multiple antigens excluded. The public reads were reanalyzed by TCRdb: fastp trimming at Q25, MiXCR alignment, in-frame beta chains only. Under each unique CDR3 protein, matching rows form one entry showing the most common genes and DNA. The authors' filters were not applied to this entry. The sample table shows more than 85,000 distinct CDR3 sequences, and approximately 17% are seen once. The ten largest account for around 1.3% of the sample.

This record belongs to a study of early T cells in non-severe SARS-CoV-2 infection (dated by TCRdb to about 2021). For the study in its entirety: Bulk RNA from unsorted whole blood was used for TCR sequencing, so alpha and beta chains could not be paired. Overall results and qualifications from the work: VDJdb matching was skewed toward anti-spike CD8 responses and likely underestimated virus-specific expansions, missing private and CD4 specificities.

CDR1 and CDR2 are drawn from the germline V gene (reference sequence): SEHNR, FQNEAQ. The germline V end is reduced by 1 base and the J end by 5 bases; junction bases left unmatched: 5. The CDR3 runs 15 amino acids, cysteine and phenylalanine included. Here the CDR3 DNA is all that survives: 45 bases in frame from base 1. This was a case-control study nested in a cohort of healthcare workers in London, UK, who had nasopharyngeal swab PCR tests and blood samples taken every week. Healthcare workers were enrolled in the week of the UK lockdown, from 23 to 31 March 2020, and were followed every week for up to about 15 weeks.

The TCR originated in an adult who was a healthcare worker with PCR-confirmed SARS-CoV-2 infection or an uninfected control (not recorded which). Sequencing used whole blood. The chain was built from TRBV7-9 and TRBJ2-1; 7 of the junction bases match TRBD2. The CDR3 in this case is CASSLGTSDDNEQFF. The sequenced DNA: TGTGCCAGCAGCTTAGGGACTAGTGATGACAATGAGCAGTTCTTC. The CDR3, completed at both ends by the reference TRBV7-9 and TRBJ2-1 genes, gives the full variable domain DTGVSQNPRHKITKRGQNVTFRCDPISEHNRLYWYRQTLGQGPEFLTYFQNEAQLEKSRLLSDRFSAERPKGSFSTLEIQRTEQGDSAMYLCASSLGTSDDNEQFFGPGTRLTVL.